A single sample is the source of the 22 T cell receptor beta chains below, sequenced in a study of glioma-infiltrating T cells after dendritic cell vaccination. Assay: immunoSEQ multiplex PCR; the TCRdb copy retains only in-frame clones and omits some. The sample has under 70,000 clones; approximately 78% are singletons. Material: blood, obtained before dendritic cell vaccination. These receptors were collected from a human donor with glioblastoma.

The rearrangement links TRBV2 to TRBJ2-5, with 8 bases fitting TRBD2. Germline V gene sequence: CDR1 SNHLY, CDR2 FYNNEI. After removal of 8 bases from V and 0 bases from J, the junction contained 5 bases not matched to a gene. The CDR3 runs 14 residues. In nucleotides, the CDR3 is TGTGCCAGCCATCTAGCGGGCCACCAAGAGACCCAGTACTTC. This gives the protein CASHLAGHQETQYF.

The chain has TRBV4-2 and TRBJ2-2; 8 bases fit TRBD2. The CDR3 sequence is 18 residues long. With 3 bases clipped from V and 4 bases from J, the junction kept 13 bases outside the gene matches. Looked up from germline, CDR1 is LGHNA and CDR2 is YNFKEQ. Written as DNA, the CDR3 is TGTGCCAGCAGCCATCCGGGAACCGGGACTAGTGCCACCGGGGAGCTGTTTTTT. It translates to CASSHPGTGTSATGELFF.

This clone turned up a few times. This chain links TRBV28 with TRBJ1-6; possibly TRBD1 for D (6 bases). V gave up 7 bases and J gave up 3 bases, with 16 bases separating them. This CDR3 comprises 16 residues. In germline, CDR1 is MDHEN, CDR2 SYDVKM. The chain's CDR3 is CASTSPTGFYNSPLHF. The CDR3 nucleotides read TGTGCCAGCACTTCCCCGACAGGTTTCTATAATTCACCCCTCCACTTT.

The CDR3 coding sequence is TGTGCCAGCTCACCAAGGAGCATGAACACTGAAGCTTTCTTT. It translates to CASSPRSMNTEAFF. The chain uses TRBV18 and TRBJ1-1, with unresolved D. The CDR3 spans 14 residues. CDR1 KGHSH and CDR2 LQKENI come from the germline V gene. The ends were cut back, 2 bases at V and 0 bases at J, with 7 bases in the middle.

The chain uses TRBV4-1 and TRBJ2-7; TRBD1 is a possible D gene (6 bases). V lost 0 bases and J 6 bases, leaving 18 bases between the germline ends. The CDR3 has 16 amino acids. The germline V gene encodes CDR1 MGHRA and CDR2 YSYEKL. The CDR3 protein is CASSQERRQGFREQYF. CDR3 coding DNA: TGCGCCAGCAGCCAAGAAAGGAGGCAGGGGTTTCGCGAGCAGTACTTC.

The chain recombines TRBV5-4 with TRBJ1-5; 12 bases map to TRBD1. Germline V gene lookup returns CDR1 SGHNT and CDR2 YYREEE (reference sequence). V lost 5 bases to trimming and J lost 2 bases; unmatched junction nucleotides: 8. The CDR3 covers 17 residues. CDR3 region: CASSLGTGGRRNQPQHF. The CDR3 region has the DNA TGTGCCAGCAGTCTCGGGACAGGGGGCCGTCGCAATCAGCCCCAGCATTTT.

The chain employs TRBV7-9 and TRBJ2-1, with D tentatively TRBD2 (5 bases). Germline V gene sequence: CDR1 SEHNR, CDR2 FQNEAQ (reference sequence). V was clipped by 4 bases and J by 4 bases, with 11 bases between them. CDR3 length: 14 amino acids. The CDR3 loop is CASSSLAGYNEQFF. The CDR3 DNA follows: TGTGCCAGCAGCTCCCTGGCGGGTTACAATGAGCAGTTCTTC. The entire variable domain, with the rest obtained from reference TRBV7-9 and TRBJ2-1, is as follows: DTGVSQNPRHKITKRGQNVTFRCDPISEHNRLYWYRQTLGQGPEFLTYFQNEAQLEKSRLLSDRFSAERPKGSFSTLEIQRTEQGDSAMYLCASSSLAGYNEQFFGPGTRLTVL.

The chain carries TRBV29-1 and TRBJ1-2; D uncertain. Germline V CDR1 and CDR2: SQVTM, ANQGSEA. Trimming took off 3 bases at V and 8 bases at J, with 10 bases between the two ends. The length of the CDR3 is 11 residues. CDR3 amino acids: CSVDGVSGYTF. In DNA, the CDR3 is TGCAGCGTTGACGGTGTCTCCGGCTACACCTTC. The full variable domain, in which reference TRBV29-1 and TRBJ1-2 provide the parts outside the CDR3, is SAVISQKPSRDICQRGTSLTIQCQVDSQVTMMFWYRQQPGQSLTLIATANQGSEATYESGFVIDKFPISRPNLTFSTLTVSNMSPEDSSIYLCSVDGVSGYTFGSGTRLTVV.

This clone showed up just once. This sequence joins TRBV28 and TRBJ2-7, with 12 bases lining up with TRBD2. Looked up from germline, CDR1 is MDHEN and CDR2 is SYDVKM. This CDR3 region has 15 residues. V lost 5 bases, J lost 6 bases, and 8 bases stayed unmatched. DNA for the CDR3: TGTGCCAGCAGTCTTTCTAGCGGGGGGGCAATCGAGCAGTACTTC. Translating gives CASSLSSGGAIEQYF.

The V and J genes are TRBV7-9 and TRBJ2-7; TRBD2 is a possible D gene (5 bases). CDR1 and CDR2 (germline): SEHNR, FQNEAQ (reference sequence). V lost 4 bases and J lost 0, with 19 bases in between. The length of the CDR3 is 17 residues. CDR3 in DNA: TGTGCCAGCAGCTCCCCCGCTGGGCGGGTACTCTCCTACGAGCAGTACTTC. Amino acid sequence: CASSSPAGRVLSYEQYF.

This rearrangement joins TRBV10-2 to TRBJ2-7; 8 nucleotides match TRBD1. V shed 0 bases, J shed 9 bases, and the junction held 7 bases outside the gene matches. From germline, CDR1 is WSHSY and CDR2 SAAADI. The CDR3 runs to 14 residues. The CDR3 reads CASSESTRGQGQYF. The DNA for the CDR3 is TGCGCCAGCAGTGAGTCGACCAGGGGGCAGGGGCAGTACTTC.

This chain joins TRBV25-1 and TRBJ2-5; a possible D gene is TRBD2 (5 bases). The assigned J gene may be wrong: the sequence end matches TRBJ2-7 better. Germline V gives CDR1 MGHDK, CDR2 SYGVNS. This CDR3 has 12 amino acids. CDR3 sequence reads: CASSDSGNEQYF. The CDR3 region has the DNA TGTGCCAGCAGTGATTCCGGGAACGAGCAGTACTTC.

This clone occurred once. The genes are TRBV6-1 and TRBJ2-4; D perhaps matches TRBD1 (6 bases). CDR1 is MNHNS, CDR2 SASEGT, per germline. This CDR3 comprises 12 residues. V lost 6 bases, J lost 8 bases, and 11 bases lay in between. The CDR3 loop is CASRDRSDIQYF. The CDR3 region has the DNA TGTGCCAGCAGGGACAGAAGTGACATTCAGTACTTC.

The rearrangement joins TRBV29-1 to TRBJ1-1; D call uncertain. V lost 3 bases, J lost 1 base, and 3 bases lay in between. This CDR3 comprises 11 residues. CDR1 and CDR2 (germline): SQVTM, ANQGSEA. The CDR3 here is CSVEANTEAFF. The CDR3 nucleotides read TGCAGCGTTGAGGCGAACACTGAAGCTTTCTTT. The full variable domain, in which reference TRBV29-1 and TRBJ1-1 provide the parts outside the CDR3, is SAVISQKPSRDICQRGTSLTIQCQVDSQVTMMFWYRQQPGQSLTLIATANQGSEATYESGFVIDKFPISRPNLTFSTLTVSNMSPEDSSIYLCSVEANTEAFFGQGTRLTVV.

This chain joins TRBV12-5 and TRBJ1-1, with TRBD1 as a possible D gene (5 bases). With 8 bases removed from V and 0 bases from J, the gap between germline ends came to 13 bases. The CDR3 sequence is 14 residues long. Germline V gene lookup returns CDR1 LGHNT and CDR2 FRNRAP. The CDR3 nucleotides are TGTGCTAGTTCGGGGGTAAACATGAACACTGAAGCTTTCTTT. Translation gives CASSGVNMNTEAFF.

This clone has a single count. The chain joins TRBV29-1 to TRBJ1-2; tentatively, D is TRBD1 (5 bases). Trimming took 4 bases from V and 6 from J, leaving 15 bases between them. Per germline, CDR1 SQVTM and CDR2 ANQGSEA. This CDR3 comprises 13 residues. In DNA, the CDR3 is TGCAGCGTTGGCGGAGGGGATGCGCATGGCTACACCTTC. Protein product: CSVGGGDAHGYTF.

V gene TRBV6-6 combines with J gene TRBJ2-7; 7 nucleotides align to TRBD2. Germline CDR1 is MNHNY and CDR2 is SVGAGI (reference sequence). This CDR3 comprises 13 residues. The V gene end was trimmed by 6 bases and the J gene end by 9 bases; junction bases not matched to a gene: 11. The CDR3 protein is CASSPGTTLGQYF. CDR3 nucleotides: TGTGCCAGCAGCCCAGGGACTACGTTAGGGCAGTACTTC.

The chain uses TRBV4-1 and TRBJ2-2; possible D gene TRBD1, 5 bases. Germline CDR1 reads MGHRA; CDR2 reads YSYEKL. The CDR3 is made up of 16 amino acids. With 3 bases removed from V and 5 bases from J, the gap between germline ends came to 16 bases. CDR3 amino acids: CASSQAGPPPTGELFF. CDR3 DNA: TGCGCCAGCAGCCAGGCAGGGCCCCCTCCGACCGGGGAGCTGTTTTTT.

The chain employs TRBV10-2 and TRBJ2-1; 7 bases fit TRBD2. Losses at the gene ends were 8 bases for V and 7 bases for J; bases not matched to a gene: 8. This CDR3 spans 13 amino acids. CDR1 and CDR2 (germline): WSHSY, SAAADI. The CDR3 nucleotides are TGCGCCAGCGGATGGGGAGGGACGAATGAGCAGTTCTTC. It encodes CASGWGGTNEQFF.

V gene TRBV28 combines with J gene TRBJ2-7, with a possible D match to TRBD2 (6 bases). The length of the CDR3 is 15 residues. In germline, CDR1 is MDHEN, CDR2 SYDVKM. Trimming pared 3 bases from V and 4 bases from J, leaving 16 bases between. CDR3 bases: TGTGCCAGCAGTTTGACGGGGGTGCCGGGTTACGAGCAGTACTTC. It is translated as CASSLTGVPGYEQYF.

This rearrangement joins TRBV25-1 to TRBJ2-3; 7 bases align to TRBD1. Germline-derived CDR1 and CDR2 are MGHDK and SYGVNS. The CDR3 consists of 14 residues. With 7 bases clipped from V and 4 bases from J, the junction kept 8 bases outside the gene matches. CDR3 loop: CASMRGRPPDTQYF. DNA for the CDR3: TGTGCCAGCATGAGGGGGCGTCCTCCAGATACGCAGTATTTT.

This chain uses TRBV28 with TRBJ2-1, with 7 bases lining up with TRBD1. The CDR3 is 18 amino acids. Unmatched junction bases numbered 14, after V lost 6 bases and J lost 0 bases. Germline CDR1 and CDR2: MDHEN and SYDVKM. The CDR3 spells CASRPHARGQSSYNEQFF. CDR3 sequence (DNA): TGTGCCAGCAGACCACACGCTAGGGGACAGAGCTCCTACAATGAGCAGTTCTTC.